This TCR beta chain was captured in a study of cytomegalovirus exposure and HLA in healthy donors. 13 Jbeta primers and 60 Vbeta primers were used for the PCR. Only in-frame clones appear in the TCRdb table, and some are missing; sequencing was by immunoSEQ multiplex PCR. In total, the table holds about 50,000 clones. The specimen was PBMCs. The source is a woman aged 18 to 35 in good health and CMV-seronegative.

The CDR3 region has the DNA TGTGCCAGCAGTCTCACAGATACGCAGTATTTT. Translated: CASSLTDTQYF. The rearrangement links TRBV6-6 to TRBJ2-3; no firm D call. This CDR3 has 11 residues. Germline V gene data show CDR1 as MNHNY and CDR2 as SVGAGI (reference sequence). Trimming cost V 5 bases and J 2 bases, with 2 bases left between them.